This T cell receptor (beta chain) was captured by sequencing in a study of identical twins. This clonotype appeared many times. The target antigen is unknown. V was pared by 5 bases and J by 0 bases, with 11 bases between. This CDR3 comprises 15 residues. Germline lookup yields CDR1 LNHNV and CDR2 YYDKDF (reference sequence). Study-wide results and limits: It was possible that invariant MAIT and iNKT cells partly confounded the zero-insertion analyses. Models underpredicted monozygotic twin sharing of out-of-frame TCR alpha.

A universal primer site was incorporated via template switching, and the cDNA contained unique molecular identifiers. TCRdb passed the 5' RACE reads through MiXCR, listing each CDR3 protein once. The sample contains 640,000 or so distinct CDR3 sequences, around 6.1% of which appear only once. The rearrangement links TRBV15 to TRBJ2-1, with D maybe TRBD1 (5 bases). The clonotype was recovered from a young man in good health. Material for sequencing was naive T cells sorted from blood. The CDR3 region is CATSGDSRSYNEQFF. CDR3 in DNA: TGTGCCACCAGCGGCGACAGCCGCTCCTACAATGAGCAGTTCTTC. Based on the CDR3 plus reference TRBV15 and TRBJ2-1, the full variable domain is DAMVIQNPRYQVTQFGKPVTLSCSQTLNHNVMYWYQQKSSQAPKLLFHYYDKDFNNEADTPDNFQSRRPNTSFCFLDIRSPGLGDTAMYLCATSGDSRSYNEQFFGPGTRLTVL.